This T cell receptor beta chain derives from a study of T cell changes during pregnancy in multiple sclerosis. The germline V gene encodes CDR1 MNHEY and CDR2 SVGAGI. The CDR3 loop spans 11 amino acids. Trimming took off 8 bases at V and 8 bases at J, with 12 bases between the two ends. Libraries were prepared by immunoSEQ multiplex PCR; TCRdb keeps only in-frame clonotypes and omits some of them. This table holds roughly 48,000 clones, approximately 85% found once. Source: CD4+ T cells from peripheral blood mononuclear cells, taken in the second trimester of pregnancy. The source is a female donor with multiple sclerosis, enrolled in a pregnancy study. J is TRBJ1-2 and V is TRBV6-5; D not resolved. The CDR3 DNA sequence: TGTGCCAGCGAGGGCCAGGAGGGCTACACCTTC. Translation: CASEGQEGYTF.